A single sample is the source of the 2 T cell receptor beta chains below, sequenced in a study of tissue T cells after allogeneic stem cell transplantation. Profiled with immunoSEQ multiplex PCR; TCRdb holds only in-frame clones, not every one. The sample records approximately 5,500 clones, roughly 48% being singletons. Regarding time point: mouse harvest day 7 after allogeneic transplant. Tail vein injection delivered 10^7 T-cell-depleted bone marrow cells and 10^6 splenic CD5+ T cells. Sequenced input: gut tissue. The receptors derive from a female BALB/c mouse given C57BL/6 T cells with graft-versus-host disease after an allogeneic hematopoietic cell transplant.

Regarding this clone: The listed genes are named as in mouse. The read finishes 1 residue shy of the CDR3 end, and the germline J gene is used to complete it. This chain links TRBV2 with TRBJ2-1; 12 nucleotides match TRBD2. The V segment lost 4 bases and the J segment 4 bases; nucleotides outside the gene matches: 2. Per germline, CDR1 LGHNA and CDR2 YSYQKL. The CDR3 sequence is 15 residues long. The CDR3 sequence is CASSLGLGGYAEQFF. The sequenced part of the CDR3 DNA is TGTGCCAGCAGCCTCGGACTGGGGGGGTATGCTGAGCAGTTC.

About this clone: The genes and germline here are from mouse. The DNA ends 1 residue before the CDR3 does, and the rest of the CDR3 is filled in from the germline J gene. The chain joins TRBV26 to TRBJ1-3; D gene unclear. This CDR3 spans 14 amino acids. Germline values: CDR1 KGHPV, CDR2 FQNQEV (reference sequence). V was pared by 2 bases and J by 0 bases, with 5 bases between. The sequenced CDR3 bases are TGTGCCAGCAGTCTGCAGGTTTCTGGAAATACGCTCTAT. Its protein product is CASSLQVSGNTLY. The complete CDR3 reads CASSLQVSGNTLYF.